Many counts were recorded for the clone carrying this T cell receptor (beta chain). Its cognate antigen is unknown. The record originates from a study of regulatory T cells in long-lasting Graves disease. Study summary: Patients newly diagnosed with Graves' had been on antithyroid drugs for under 3 months. General study results and limits: Newly diagnosed Graves' patients exceeded persistent ones in TCR diversity.

For TCR beta, libraries came from iRepertoire HTBI primers and Arm-PCR of CDR3 regions. TCRdb ran MiXCR on the multiplex PCR reads and lists one entry per CDR3 protein. The table has about 300,000 distinct CDR3 sequences, more than 15% seen once; the top ten hold less than 40%. The time point was: newly diagnosed GD, antithyroid drugs for less than 3 months. Construction of the TCR library relied on RNA isolated from PBMCs. A peripheral blood sample, about 9.4 milliliters in volume, was drawn into EDTA tubes. In germline, CDR1 is SGDLS, CDR2 YYNGEE. Trimming cost V 0 bases and J 0 bases, with 10 bases left between them. The CDR3 has 16 amino acids.

The source was peripheral blood mononuclear cells (PBMCs), collected at new diagnosis, from a patient treated with antithyroid drugs. The chain employs TRBV9 and TRBJ1-3; D is possibly TRBD1 (5 bases). The receptor was derived from a female donor with Graves disease. CDR3 in amino acids: CASSVAGGSSGNTIYF. The DNA for the CDR3 is TGTGCCAGCAGCGTAGCTGGGGGGAGCTCTGGAAACACCATATATTTT.